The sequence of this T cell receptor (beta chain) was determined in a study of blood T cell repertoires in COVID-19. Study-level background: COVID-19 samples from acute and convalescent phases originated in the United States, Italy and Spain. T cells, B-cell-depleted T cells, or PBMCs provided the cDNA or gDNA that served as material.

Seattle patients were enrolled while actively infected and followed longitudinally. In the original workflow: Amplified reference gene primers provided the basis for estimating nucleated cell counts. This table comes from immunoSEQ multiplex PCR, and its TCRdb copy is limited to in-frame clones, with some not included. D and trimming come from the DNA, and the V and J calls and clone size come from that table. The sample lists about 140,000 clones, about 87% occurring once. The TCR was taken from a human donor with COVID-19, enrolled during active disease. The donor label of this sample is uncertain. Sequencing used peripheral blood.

The CDR3 DNA reads TGCAGCGTTTCGGGGACAGGGGACTCTGGGGCCAACGTCCTGACTTTC. Residues: CSVSGTGDSGANVLTF. The chain has TRBV29-1 and TRBJ2-6; 10 bases fit TRBD1. Germline CDR1 reads SQVTM; CDR2 reads ANQGSEA. This CDR3 is 16 amino acids long. The trim removed 5 bases at V and 0 bases at J, leaving 4 bases unmatched.